The T cell receptor (beta chain) described here comes from a study of Ad26.COV2.S vaccination and SARS-CoV-2 variants. Study conclusions and caveats: The authors reported substantial breadth in spike-specific CD8+ and CD4+ T cell responses after vaccination. Assessments of TCR breadth and depth may have underestimated the total T cell responses.

Treatment given: around 19 received Ad26.COV2.S at low or high dose, single or two shots; five or six received placebo; per-sample allocation not given. Day 63 after the first injection of vaccine or placebo was the sampling time. Repertoires were generated with immunoSEQ multiplex PCR, while TCRdb's copy carries only in-frame clones and drops some. The repertoire holds about 280,000 clones, 87% seen once, with about 3.6% in the top ten. From germline, CDR1 is GTSNPN and CDR2 SVGIG (reference sequence). The CDR3 consists of 13 residues. With V trimmed by 1 base and J by 8 bases, 7 bases remained unmatched. Of note for this clone: Its specificity is not known.

The chain employs TRBV30 and TRBJ1-2; 7 nucleotides line up with TRBD1. The material was peripheral blood, obtained in a trial of Ad26.COV2.S vaccine versus placebo. The TCR originated in a person between 18 and 59 years old who received the Ad26.COV2.S COVID-19 vaccine or a placebo. The CDR3 protein is CAWSALGGGGYTF. CDR3 sequence (DNA): TGTGCCTGGAGTGCCCTCGGAGGGGGCGGCTACACCTTC.